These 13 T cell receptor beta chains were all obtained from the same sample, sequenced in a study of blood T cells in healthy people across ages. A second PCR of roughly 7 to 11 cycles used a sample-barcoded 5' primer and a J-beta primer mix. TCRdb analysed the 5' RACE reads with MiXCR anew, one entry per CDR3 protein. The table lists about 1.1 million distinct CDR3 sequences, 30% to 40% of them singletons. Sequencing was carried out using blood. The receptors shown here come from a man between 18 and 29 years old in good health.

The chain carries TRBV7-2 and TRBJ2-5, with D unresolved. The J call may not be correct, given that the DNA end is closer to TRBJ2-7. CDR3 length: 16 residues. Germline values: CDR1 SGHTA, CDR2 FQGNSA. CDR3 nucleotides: TGTACCAGCAGCTTATATTTAGGGCAGATAAGTCCCGAGCAGTACTTC. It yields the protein CTSSLYLGQISPEQYF.

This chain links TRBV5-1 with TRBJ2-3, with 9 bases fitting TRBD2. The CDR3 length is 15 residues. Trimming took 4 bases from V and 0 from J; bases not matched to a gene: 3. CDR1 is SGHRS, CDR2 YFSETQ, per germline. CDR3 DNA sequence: TGCGCCAGCAGCGTTAGCGGGAGAAGCACAGATACGCAGTATTTT. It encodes CASSVSGRSTDTQYF.

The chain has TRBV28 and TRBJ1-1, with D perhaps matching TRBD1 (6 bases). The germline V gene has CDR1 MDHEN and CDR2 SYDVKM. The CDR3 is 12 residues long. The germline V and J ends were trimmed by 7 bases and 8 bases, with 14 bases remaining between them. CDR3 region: CASILQGGEAFF. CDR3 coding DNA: TGTGCCAGCATCTTACAGGGCGGGGAAGCTTTCTTT.

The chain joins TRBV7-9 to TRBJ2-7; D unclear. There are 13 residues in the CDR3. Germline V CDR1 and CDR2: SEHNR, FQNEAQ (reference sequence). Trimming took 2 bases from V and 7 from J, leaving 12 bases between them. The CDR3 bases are TGTGCCAGCAGCTTAAGGGTACCTGATGAGCAGTACTTC. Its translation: CASSLRVPDEQYF.

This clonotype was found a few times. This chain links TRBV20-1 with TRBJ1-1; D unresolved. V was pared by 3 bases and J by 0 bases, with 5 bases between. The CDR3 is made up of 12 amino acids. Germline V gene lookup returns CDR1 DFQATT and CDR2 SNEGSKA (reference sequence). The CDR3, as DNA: TGCAGTGCTAGGGCCTTGAACACTGAAGCTTTCTTT. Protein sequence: CSARALNTEAFF.

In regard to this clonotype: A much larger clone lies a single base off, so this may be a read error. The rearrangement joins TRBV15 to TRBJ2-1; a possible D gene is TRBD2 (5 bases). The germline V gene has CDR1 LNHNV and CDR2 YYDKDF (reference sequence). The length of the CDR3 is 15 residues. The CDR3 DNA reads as TGTGCCGCCAGCAGAGAAGGGAGCTCCTACAATGAGCAGTTCTTC. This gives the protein CAASREGSSYNEQFF.

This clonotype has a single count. The CDR3 sequence: CASSLAGQGLNEKLFF. The CDR3 nucleotides are TGTGCCAGCAGCTTAGCGGGACAGGGCCTTAATGAAAAACTGTTTTTT. This sequence joins TRBV7-2 and TRBJ1-4; 9 bases align to TRBD1. The CDR3 loop spans 16 amino acids. V lost 0 bases and J lost 4; bases outside the gene matches: 3. Germline V gene lookup returns CDR1 SGHTA and CDR2 FQGNSA.

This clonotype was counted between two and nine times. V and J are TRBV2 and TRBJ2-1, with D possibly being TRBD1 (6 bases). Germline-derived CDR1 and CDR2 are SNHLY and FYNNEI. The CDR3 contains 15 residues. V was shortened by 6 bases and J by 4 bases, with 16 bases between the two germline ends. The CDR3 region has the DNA TGTGCCAGCAGACACAGGGAAATTGTATACAATGAGCAGTTCTTC. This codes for CASRHREIVYNEQFF. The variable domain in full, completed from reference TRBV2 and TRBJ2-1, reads EPEVTQTPSHQVTQMGQEVILRCVPISNHLYFYWYRQILGQKVEFLVSFYNNEISEKSEIFDDQFSVERPDGSNFTLKIRSTKLEDSAMYFCASRHREIVYNEQFFGPGTRLTVL.

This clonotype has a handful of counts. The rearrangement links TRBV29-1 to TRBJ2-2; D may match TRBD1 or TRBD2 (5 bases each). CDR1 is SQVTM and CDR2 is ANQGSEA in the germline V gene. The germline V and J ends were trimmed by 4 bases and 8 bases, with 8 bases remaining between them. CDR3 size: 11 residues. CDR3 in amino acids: CSVAREGELFF. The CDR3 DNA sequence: TGCAGCGTTGCCAGGGAGGGGGAGCTGTTTTTT.

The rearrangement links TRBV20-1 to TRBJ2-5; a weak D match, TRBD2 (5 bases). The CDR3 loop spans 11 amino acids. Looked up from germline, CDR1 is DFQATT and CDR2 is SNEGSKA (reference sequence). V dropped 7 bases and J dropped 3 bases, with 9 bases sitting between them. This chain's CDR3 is CSGLTKETQYF. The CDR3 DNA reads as TGCAGTGGGTTGACTAAAGAGACCCAGTACTTC.

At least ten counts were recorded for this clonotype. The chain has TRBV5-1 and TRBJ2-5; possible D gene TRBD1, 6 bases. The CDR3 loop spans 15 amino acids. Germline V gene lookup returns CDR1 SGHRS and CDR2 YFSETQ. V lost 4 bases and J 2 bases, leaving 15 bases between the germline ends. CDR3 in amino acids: CASSRQEPVQETQYF. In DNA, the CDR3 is TGCGCCAGCAGCCGACAGGAACCTGTTCAAGAGACCCAGTACTTC.

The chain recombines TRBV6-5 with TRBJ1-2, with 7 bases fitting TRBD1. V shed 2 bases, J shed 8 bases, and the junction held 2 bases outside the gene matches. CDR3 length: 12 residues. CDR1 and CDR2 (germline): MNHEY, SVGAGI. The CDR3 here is CASSYGRGGYTF. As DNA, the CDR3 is TGTGCCAGCAGTTACGGCAGGGGGGGCTACACCTTC.

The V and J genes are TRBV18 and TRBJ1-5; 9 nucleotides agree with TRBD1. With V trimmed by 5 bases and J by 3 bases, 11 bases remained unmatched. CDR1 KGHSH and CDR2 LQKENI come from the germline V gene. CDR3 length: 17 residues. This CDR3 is CASSSEPGQGYNQPQHF. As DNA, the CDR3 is TGTGCCAGCTCATCAGAACCGGGACAGGGTTACAATCAGCCCCAGCATTTT.